This T cell receptor (beta chain) was documented in a study of cytomegalovirus exposure and HLA in healthy donors. Using immunoSEQ multiplex PCR, the repertoire was profiled, and TCRdb retains in-frame clones only, with some absent. The repertoire consists of under 200,000 clones, with 81% occurring once and the leading ten covering roughly 1.2%. Remarks on this clone: The antigen remains undetermined.

Study conclusions and caveats: The study listed roughly 160 cytomegalovirus-associated TCR beta chains. That first-cohort TCR clusters tended to co-occur in the 120 or so validation repertoires was found in a later analysis. Rare TCR sequences predominated, though certain public TCRs were found in many donors.

Looked up from germline, CDR1 is MNHEY and CDR2 is SMNVEV (reference sequence). This CDR3 has 16 residues. V lost 5 bases to trimming and J lost 2 bases, with 19 bases between them. The chain recombines TRBV27 with TRBJ2-7; possible D gene TRBD1, 5 bases. The receptor was derived from a woman younger than 45 in good health and CMV-seronegative. Sequenced: PBMCs. CDR3 protein: CASSPQTGQAAYEQYF. For the CDR3, the DNA is TGTGCCAGCAGTCCACAAACCGGACAAGCCGCCTACGAGCAGTACTTC.